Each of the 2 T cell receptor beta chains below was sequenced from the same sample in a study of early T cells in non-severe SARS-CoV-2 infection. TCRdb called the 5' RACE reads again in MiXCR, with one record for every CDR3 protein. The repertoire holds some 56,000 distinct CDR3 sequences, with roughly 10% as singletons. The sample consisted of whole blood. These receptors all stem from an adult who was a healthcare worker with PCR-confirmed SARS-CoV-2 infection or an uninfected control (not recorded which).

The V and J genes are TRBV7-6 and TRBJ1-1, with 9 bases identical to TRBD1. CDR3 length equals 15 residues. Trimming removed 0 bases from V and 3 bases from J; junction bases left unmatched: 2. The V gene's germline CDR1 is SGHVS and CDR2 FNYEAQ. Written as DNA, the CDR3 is TGTGCCAGCAGCTTAGCCGGACAGGGGTACACTGAAGCTTTCTTT. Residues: CASSLAGQGYTEAFF.

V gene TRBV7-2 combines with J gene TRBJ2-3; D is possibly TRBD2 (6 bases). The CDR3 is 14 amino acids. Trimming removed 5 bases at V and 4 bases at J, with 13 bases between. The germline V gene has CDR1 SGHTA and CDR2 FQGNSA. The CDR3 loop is CASSLGWGADTQYF. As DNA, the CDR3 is TGTGCCAGCAGCCTGGGGTGGGGGGCAGATACGCAGTATTTT.